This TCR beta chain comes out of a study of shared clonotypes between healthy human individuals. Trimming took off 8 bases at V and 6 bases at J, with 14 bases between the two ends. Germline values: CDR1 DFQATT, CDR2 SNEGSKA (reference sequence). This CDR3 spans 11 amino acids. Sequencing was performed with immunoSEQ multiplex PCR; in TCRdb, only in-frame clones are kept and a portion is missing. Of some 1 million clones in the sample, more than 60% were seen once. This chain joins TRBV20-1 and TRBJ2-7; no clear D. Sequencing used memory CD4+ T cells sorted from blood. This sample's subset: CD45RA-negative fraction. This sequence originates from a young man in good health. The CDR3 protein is CSTWRNAEQYF. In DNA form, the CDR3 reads TGCAGTACCTGGCGGAACGCCGAGCAGTACTTC.